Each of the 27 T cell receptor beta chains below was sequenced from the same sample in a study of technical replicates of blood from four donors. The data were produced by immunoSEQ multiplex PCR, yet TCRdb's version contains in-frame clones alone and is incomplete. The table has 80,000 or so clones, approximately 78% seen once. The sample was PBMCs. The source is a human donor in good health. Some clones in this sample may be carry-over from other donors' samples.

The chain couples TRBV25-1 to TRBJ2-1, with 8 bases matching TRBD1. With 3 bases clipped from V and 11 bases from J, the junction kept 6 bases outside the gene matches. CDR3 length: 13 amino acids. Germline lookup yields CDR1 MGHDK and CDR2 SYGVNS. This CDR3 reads CASSEAGGVKQFF. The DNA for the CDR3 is TGTGCCAGCAGTGAGGCAGGGGGCGTGAAGCAGTTCTTC.

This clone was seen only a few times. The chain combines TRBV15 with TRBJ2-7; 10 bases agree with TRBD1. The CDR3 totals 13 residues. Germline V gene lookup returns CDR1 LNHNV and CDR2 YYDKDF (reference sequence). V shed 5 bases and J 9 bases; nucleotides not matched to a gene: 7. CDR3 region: CATSGGQGRRQYF. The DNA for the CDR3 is TGTGCCACCAGCGGGGGACAGGGGAGGCGGCAGTACTTC.

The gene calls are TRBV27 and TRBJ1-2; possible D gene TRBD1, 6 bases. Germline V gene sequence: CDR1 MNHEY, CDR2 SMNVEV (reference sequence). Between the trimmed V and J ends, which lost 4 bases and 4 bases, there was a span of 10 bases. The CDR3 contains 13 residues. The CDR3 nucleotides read TGTGCCAGCAGTTACAGGGCGACCTATGGCTACACCTTC. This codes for CASSYRATYGYTF.

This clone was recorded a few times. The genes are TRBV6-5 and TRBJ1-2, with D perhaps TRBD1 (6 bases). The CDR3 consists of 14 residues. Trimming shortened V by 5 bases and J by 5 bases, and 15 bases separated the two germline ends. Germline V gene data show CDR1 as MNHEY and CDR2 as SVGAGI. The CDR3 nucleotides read TGTGCCAGCAGTCGTGACCAGGGGTTTTATGGCTACACCTTC. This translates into CASSRDQGFYGYTF.

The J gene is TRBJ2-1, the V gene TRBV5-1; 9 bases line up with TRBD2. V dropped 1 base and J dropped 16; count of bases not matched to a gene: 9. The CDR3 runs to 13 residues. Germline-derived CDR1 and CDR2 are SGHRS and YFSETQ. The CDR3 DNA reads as TGCGCCAGCAGCTTGCTTCTAGCGGGGTCCTCCTTCTTC. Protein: CASSLLLAGSSFF.

CDR3 in DNA: TGTGCCAGCTCACTATCCGCGGACTGGAGCTCTGGAAACACCATATATTTT. It encodes CASSLSADWSSGNTIYF. The chain employs TRBV18 and TRBJ1-3; D unresolved. Trimming stripped 4 bases from V and 0 bases from J, with 16 bases between. CDR1 and CDR2 from the germline V gene are KGHSH and LQKENI. The CDR3 totals 17 residues.

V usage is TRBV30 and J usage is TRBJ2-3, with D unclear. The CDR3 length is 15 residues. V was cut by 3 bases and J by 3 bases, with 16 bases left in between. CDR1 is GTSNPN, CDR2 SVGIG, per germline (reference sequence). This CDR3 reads CAWSRTVMRTDTQYF. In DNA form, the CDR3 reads TGTGCCTGGAGCCGAACTGTGATGAGGACAGATACGCAGTATTTT. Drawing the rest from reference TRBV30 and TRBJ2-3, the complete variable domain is SQTIHQWPATLVQPVGSPLSLECTVEGTSNPNLYWYRQAAGRGLQLLFYSVGIGQISSEVPQNLSASRPQDRQFILSSKKLLLSDSGFYLCAWSRTVMRTDTQYFGPGTRLTVL.

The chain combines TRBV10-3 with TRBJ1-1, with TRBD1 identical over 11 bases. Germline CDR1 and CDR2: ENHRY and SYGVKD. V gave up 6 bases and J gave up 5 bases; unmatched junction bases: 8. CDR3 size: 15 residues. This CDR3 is CAIRTGTGGTTEAFF. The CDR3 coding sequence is TGTGCCATCAGGACCGGGACAGGGGGTACGACTGAAGCTTTCTTT.

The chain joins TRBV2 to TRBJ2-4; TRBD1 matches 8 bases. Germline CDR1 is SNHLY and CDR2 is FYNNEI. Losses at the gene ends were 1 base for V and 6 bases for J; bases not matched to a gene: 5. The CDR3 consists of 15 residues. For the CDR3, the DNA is TGTGCCAGCAGTGAAGGCCAGGGGGCAAGAAACATTCAGTACTTC. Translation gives CASSEGQGARNIQYF.

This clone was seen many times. CDR3 in amino acids: CASTLHGKGGMNTEAFF. The CDR3 DNA reads TGTGCCAGCACCCTGCATGGAAAAGGGGGCATGAACACTGAAGCTTTCTTT. The rearrangement links TRBV12-1 to TRBJ1-1; the table names TRBD1, a call not compared with the DNA. TRBV12-1 is a pseudogene. The CDR3 covers 17 residues.

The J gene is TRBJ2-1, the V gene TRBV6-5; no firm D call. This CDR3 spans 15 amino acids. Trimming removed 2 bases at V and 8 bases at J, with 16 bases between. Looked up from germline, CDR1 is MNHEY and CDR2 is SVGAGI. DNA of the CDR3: TGTGCCAGCAGTTACCCTGGGCAGGCGATTTATGAGCAGTTCTTC. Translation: CASSYPGQAIYEQFF.

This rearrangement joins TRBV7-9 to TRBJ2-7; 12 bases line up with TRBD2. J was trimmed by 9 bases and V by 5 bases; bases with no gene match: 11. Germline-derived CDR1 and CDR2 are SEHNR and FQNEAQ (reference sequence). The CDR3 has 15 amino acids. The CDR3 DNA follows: TGTGCCAGCAGCGAAACCGGGACTAGCGGGTTTCCGCAGTACTTC. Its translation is CASSETGTSGFPQYF.

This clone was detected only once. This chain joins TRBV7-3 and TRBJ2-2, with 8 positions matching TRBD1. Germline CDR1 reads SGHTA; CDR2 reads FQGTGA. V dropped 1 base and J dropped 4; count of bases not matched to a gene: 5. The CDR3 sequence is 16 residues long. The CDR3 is CASSLNQGASTGELFF. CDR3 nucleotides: TGTGCCAGCAGCTTAAATCAGGGGGCGAGCACCGGGGAGCTGTTTTTT.

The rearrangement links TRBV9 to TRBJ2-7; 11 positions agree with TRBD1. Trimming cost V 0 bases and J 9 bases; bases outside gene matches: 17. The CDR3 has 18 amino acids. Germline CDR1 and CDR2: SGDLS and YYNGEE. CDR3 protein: CASSVVNRRDRGKVGQYF. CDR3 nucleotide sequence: TGTGCCAGCAGCGTAGTAAACCGACGGGACAGGGGGAAGGTAGGGCAGTACTTC.

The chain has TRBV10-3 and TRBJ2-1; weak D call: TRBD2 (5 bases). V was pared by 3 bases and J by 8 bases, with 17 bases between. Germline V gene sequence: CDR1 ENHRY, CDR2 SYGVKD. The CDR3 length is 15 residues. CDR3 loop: CAISERSGLPHEQFF. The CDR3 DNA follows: TGTGCCATCAGTGAAAGAAGCGGACTCCCCCATGAGCAGTTCTTC.

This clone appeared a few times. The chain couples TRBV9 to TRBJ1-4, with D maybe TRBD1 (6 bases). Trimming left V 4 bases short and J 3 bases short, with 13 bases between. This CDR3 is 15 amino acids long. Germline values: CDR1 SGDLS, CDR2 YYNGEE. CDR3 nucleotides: TGTGCCAGCAGCTACACCGGGACACCTAATGAAAAACTGTTTTTT. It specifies CASSYTGTPNEKLFF.

CDR3 DNA sequence: TGTGCCAGCAGCTTAGTGTACAGGCGGCAATCTGGAAACACCATATATTTT. Translation: CASSLVYRRQSGNTIYF. This chain links TRBV7-2 with TRBJ1-3, with D perhaps matching TRBD1 (5 bases). The CDR3 contains 17 residues. Trimming took off 1 base at V and 1 base at J, with 14 bases between the two ends. CDR1 is SGHTA and CDR2 is FQGNSA in the germline V gene.

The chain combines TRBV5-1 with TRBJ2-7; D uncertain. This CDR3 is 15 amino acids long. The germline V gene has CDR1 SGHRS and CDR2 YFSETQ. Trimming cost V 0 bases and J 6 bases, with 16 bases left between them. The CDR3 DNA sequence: TGCGCCAGCAGCTTGGCCTGGCGGCTTTACGGCGAGCAGTACTTC. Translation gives CASSLAWRLYGEQYF.

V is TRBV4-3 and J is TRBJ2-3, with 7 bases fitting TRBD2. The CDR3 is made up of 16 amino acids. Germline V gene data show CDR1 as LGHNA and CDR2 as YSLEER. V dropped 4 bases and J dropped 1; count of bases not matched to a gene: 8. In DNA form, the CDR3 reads TGCGCCAGCAGCCTCGGGGGTGCGGGGGGCACAGATACGCAGTATTTT. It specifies CASSLGGAGGTDTQYF.

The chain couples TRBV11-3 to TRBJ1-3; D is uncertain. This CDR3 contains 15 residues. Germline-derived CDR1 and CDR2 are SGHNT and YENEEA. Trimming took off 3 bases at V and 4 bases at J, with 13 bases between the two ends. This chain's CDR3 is CASSFGGAPGNTIYF. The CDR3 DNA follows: TGTGCCAGCAGCTTTGGTGGAGCTCCCGGAAACACCATATATTTT.

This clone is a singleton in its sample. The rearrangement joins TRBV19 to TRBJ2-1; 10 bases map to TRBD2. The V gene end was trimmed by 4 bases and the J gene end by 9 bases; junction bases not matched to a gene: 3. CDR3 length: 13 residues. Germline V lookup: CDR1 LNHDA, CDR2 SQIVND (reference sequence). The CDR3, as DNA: TGTGCCAGTAGTACTAGCGGGGGATTTGAGCAGTTCTTC. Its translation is CASSTSGGFEQFF.

The CDR3 DNA reads TGCGCCAGCAGCGTTCTAGGGGGGAACACCGGGGAGCTGTTTTTT. It specifies CASSVLGGNTGELFF. V is TRBV5-1 and J is TRBJ2-2; a possible D gene is TRBD1 (6 bases). Germline V CDR1 and CDR2: SGHRS, YFSETQ. The CDR3 covers 15 residues. The ends were cut back, 4 bases at V and 1 base at J, with 11 bases in the middle.

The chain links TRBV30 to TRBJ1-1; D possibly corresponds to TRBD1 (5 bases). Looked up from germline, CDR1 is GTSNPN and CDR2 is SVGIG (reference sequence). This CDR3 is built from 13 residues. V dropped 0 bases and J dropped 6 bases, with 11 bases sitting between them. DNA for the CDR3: TGTGCCTGGAGTGTAGGGGTTTCCGCTGAAGCTTTCTTT. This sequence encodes CAWSVGVSAEAFF.

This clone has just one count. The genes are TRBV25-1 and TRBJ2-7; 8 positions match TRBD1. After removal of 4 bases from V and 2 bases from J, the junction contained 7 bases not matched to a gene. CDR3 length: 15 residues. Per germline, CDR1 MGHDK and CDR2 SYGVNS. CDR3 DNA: TGTGCCAGCAGTGGTTCCGACAGGGGAGCCTACGAGCAGTACTTC. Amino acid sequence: CASSGSDRGAYEQYF.

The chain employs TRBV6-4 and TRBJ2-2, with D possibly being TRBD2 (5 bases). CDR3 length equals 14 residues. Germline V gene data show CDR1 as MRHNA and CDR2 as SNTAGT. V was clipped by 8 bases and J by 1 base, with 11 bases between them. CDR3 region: CASPRAENTGELFF. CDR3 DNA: TGTGCCAGCCCGCGGGCAGAGAACACCGGGGAGCTGTTTTTT.

This CDR3 is CSVGGSGDEQYF. CDR3 nucleotides: TGCAGCGTTGGCGGGAGTGGAGACGAGCAGTACTTC. The V and J genes are TRBV29-1 and TRBJ2-7; 7 bases line up with TRBD2. J was trimmed by 5 bases and V by 4 bases; bases with no gene match: 5. The germline gives CDR1 SQVTM, CDR2 ANQGSEA. This CDR3 is 12 amino acids long.

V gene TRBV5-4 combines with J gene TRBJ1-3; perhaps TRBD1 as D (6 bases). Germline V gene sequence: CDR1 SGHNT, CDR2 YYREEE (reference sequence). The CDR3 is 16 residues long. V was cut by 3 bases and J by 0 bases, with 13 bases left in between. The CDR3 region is CASSSRTVGSGNTIYF. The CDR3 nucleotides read TGTGCCAGCAGCTCGAGGACAGTGGGCTCTGGAAACACCATATATTTT.